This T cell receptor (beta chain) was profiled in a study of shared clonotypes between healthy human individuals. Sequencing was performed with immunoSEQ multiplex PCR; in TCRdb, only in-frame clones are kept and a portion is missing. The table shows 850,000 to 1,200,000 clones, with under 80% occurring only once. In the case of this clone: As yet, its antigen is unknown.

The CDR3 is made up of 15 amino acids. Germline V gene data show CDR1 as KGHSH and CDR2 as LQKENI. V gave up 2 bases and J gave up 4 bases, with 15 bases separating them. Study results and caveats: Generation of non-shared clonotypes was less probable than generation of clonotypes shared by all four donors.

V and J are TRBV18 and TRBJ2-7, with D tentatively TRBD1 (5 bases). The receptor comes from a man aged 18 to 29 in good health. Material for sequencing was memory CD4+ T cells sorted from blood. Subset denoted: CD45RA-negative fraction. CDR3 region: CASSPRAGNGYEQYF. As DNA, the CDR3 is TGTGCCAGCTCACCAAGGGCAGGGAACGGGTACGAGCAGTACTTC.